The source of this T cell receptor (beta chain) is a study of blood T cells in healthy people across ages. Germline V gene sequence: CDR1 SEHNR, CDR2 FQNEAQ (reference sequence). There are 16 residues in the CDR3. The V segment lost 6 bases and the J segment 1 base; nucleotides outside the gene matches: 7. Alongside a J-beta primer mix, a sample-barcoded 5' primer served in a second PCR lasting roughly 6 to 12 cycles. TCRdb redid the calling of the 5' RACE reads with MiXCR, one entry per CDR3 protein. The sample contains 800,000 to 950,000 distinct CDR3 sequences, approximately 49% of which appear only once.

Sequenced input: blood. This TCR derives from a man aged 25 to 40 in good health. The V call is TRBV7-9, the J call TRBJ2-3; 10 bases match TRBD2. CDR3 in DNA: TGTGCCAGCAGACCCCGTACTAGCGGGGGCACAGATACGCAGTATTTT. Residues: CASRPRTSGGTDTQYF.